Following are 21 T cell receptor beta chains from one sample sequenced in a study of regulatory T cells in long-lasting Graves disease. Researchers made TCR beta libraries by using iRepertoire HTBI primers and running Arm-PCR on CDR3 regions. TCRdb called the multiplex PCR reads again in MiXCR, with one record for every CDR3 protein. In the table there are 350,000 to 450,000 distinct CDR3 sequences, around 14% of which are singletons. Described time point: newly diagnosed GD, antithyroid drugs for less than 3 months. There was RNA extracted from PBMCs, and the TCR library was made from it. Separately, the same data were catalogued under a study of T cells in Graves' hyperthyroidism and ophthalmopathy.

The sequencing here drew on peripheral blood mononuclear cells (PBMCs), taken at new diagnosis, from a patient treated with antithyroid drugs. The receptors originated from a woman in her twenties or thirties with Graves disease.

Many counts were recorded for this clonotype. The rearrangement uses TRBV28 and TRBJ1-2; TRBD1 aligns across 8 bases. The CDR3 length is 15 residues. In germline, CDR1 is MDHEN, CDR2 SYDVKM. V shed 4 bases, J shed 4 bases, and the junction held 8 bases outside the gene matches. This CDR3 is CASSSPDRGSYGYTF. CDR3 in DNA: TGTGCCAGCAGTTCGCCCGACAGGGGCAGCTATGGCTACACCTTC.

This clonotype occurred a few times. The genes are TRBV20-1 and TRBJ1-4; possibly TRBD1 for D (5 bases). CDR1 is DFQATT and CDR2 is SNEGSKA in the germline V gene (reference sequence). CDR3 length equals 13 residues. V was trimmed by 3 bases and J by 8 bases, leaving 13 bases between them. CDR3 loop: CSASLVTDEKLFF. The CDR3 coding sequence is TGCAGTGCTAGTTTGGTGACAGACGAAAAACTGTTTTTT.

This clonotype showed up many times. V gene TRBV10-3 combines with J gene TRBJ1-5; D uncertain. V was cut by 11 bases and J by 2 bases, with 19 bases left in between. Germline V lookup: CDR1 ENHRY, CDR2 SYGVKD. This CDR3 spans 15 amino acids. Here the CDR3 reads CASSPTLRGNQPQHF. CDR3 bases: TGTGCCTCCTCTCCCACCCTCCGGGGCAATCAGCCCCAGCATTTT.

In this sample, this clonotype turned up many times. The chain joins TRBV6-1 to TRBJ2-7; TRBD1 agrees at 9 bases. CDR1 is MNHNS, CDR2 SASEGT, per germline. The V gene end was trimmed by 7 bases and the J gene end by 0 bases; junction bases not matched to a gene: 7. The CDR3 has 15 residues. DNA for the CDR3: TGTGCCAGCAAAAGGGACAGGGAGAGCTCCTACGAGCAGTACTTC. As protein: CASKRDRESSYEQYF.

The sample holds many counts of this clonotype. The chain employs TRBV20-1 and TRBJ1-3; D possibly corresponds to TRBD1 (5 bases). Germline-derived CDR1 and CDR2 are DFQATT and SNEGSKA (reference sequence). V dropped 6 bases and J dropped 3 bases, with 12 bases sitting between them. The CDR3 covers 13 residues. CDR3 coding DNA: TGCAGTGCCTTTTCGGGACGTGGAAACACCATATATTTT. Translation gives CSAFSGRGNTIYF.

At least ten counts were recorded for this clonotype. V usage is TRBV27 and J usage is TRBJ1-6; the D gene is possibly TRBD1 (6 bases). This CDR3 spans 16 amino acids. V was pared by 8 bases and J by 5 bases, with 19 bases between. CDR1 MNHEY and CDR2 SMNVEV come from the germline V gene (reference sequence). The CDR3 DNA is TGTGCCAGCGGTTCCAGGGGACCCCCGAATAATTCACCCCTCCACTTT. Its translation is CASGSRGPPNNSPLHF.

This sequence joins TRBV18 and TRBJ2-5; D is unresolved. Germline-derived CDR1 and CDR2 are KGHSH and LQKENI. The CDR3 runs to 13 residues. With 3 bases removed from V and 0 bases from J, the gap between germline ends came to 5 bases. The CDR3 is CASSPVDQETQYF. In DNA form, the CDR3 reads TGTGCCAGCTCACCGGTAGACCAAGAGACCCAGTACTTC.

V is TRBV19 and J is TRBJ2-2, with TRBD2 as a possible D gene (7 bases). Looked up from germline, CDR1 is LNHDA and CDR2 is SQIVND (reference sequence). The CDR3 loop spans 15 amino acids. With 6 bases removed from V and 3 bases from J, the gap between germline ends came to 14 bases. CDR3 nucleotide sequence: TGTGCCAGTAGGGGGCGGGGGCGCGACACCGGGGAGCTGTTTTTT. It translates to CASRGRGRDTGELFF.

This clonotype was found a few times. The V gene is TRBV13, the J gene TRBJ2-5, with D maybe TRBD2 (5 bases). The germline gives CDR1 PRHDT, CDR2 FYEKMQ (reference sequence). This CDR3 has 15 residues. The V end was cut by 4 bases, the J end by 7 bases, with 19 bases between. The CDR3 DNA reads as TGTGCCAGCAGCTCCCCTGGCCCCTTCGAGGGGACCCAGTACTTC. This encodes CASSSPGPFEGTQYF.

In this sample, this clonotype turned up many times. CDR3 residues: CASSKPRDEQETQYF. DNA for the CDR3: TGTGCCAGCAGCAAACCCCGGGACGAACAAGAGACCCAGTACTTC. The gene calls are TRBV13 and TRBJ2-5; the D call may be TRBD1 or TRBD2 (5 bases each). Trimming stripped 5 bases from V and 2 bases from J, with 15 bases between. Germline CDR1 is PRHDT and CDR2 is FYEKMQ (reference sequence). The CDR3 consists of 15 residues.

The gene calls are TRBV2 and TRBJ2-1; 13 bases fit TRBD2. The length of the CDR3 is 17 residues. V lost 8 bases and J lost 7; bases outside the gene matches: 14. CDR1 SNHLY and CDR2 FYNNEI come from the germline V gene. The CDR3 sequence is CASLTVTSGRARNEQFF. The DNA of the CDR3 is TGTGCCAGCCTGACGGTAACTAGCGGGAGGGCCAGGAATGAGCAGTTCTTC.

This clonotype was seen ten or more times. The chain recombines TRBV20-1 with TRBJ2-7; D tentatively fits TRBD1 or TRBD2 (5 bases each). This CDR3 is built from 12 residues. Trimming cost V 5 bases and J 4 bases, with 12 bases left between them. CDR1 and CDR2 from the germline V gene are DFQATT and SNEGSKA (reference sequence). The CDR3 DNA reads as TGCAGTGCTCGGGGACGGGGATACGAGCAGTACTTC. This sequence encodes CSARGRGYEQYF.

This clonotype showed up just a few times. Since a much larger clone is just one base distant, this may be a read error. This sequence joins TRBV12-3 or TRBV12-4 and TRBJ1-1; 7 bases map to TRBD1. The CDR3 extends over 14 amino acids. In DNA form, the CDR3 reads TGTGCCAGCAGCGCCGGGACAGCGAACACTGAAGCTTCCTTT. Translation gives CASSAGTANTEASF.

This clonotype was seen at least ten times. The gene calls are TRBV27 and TRBJ1-5; 10 bases are a match to TRBD1. The V gene end was trimmed by 10 bases and the J gene end by 0 bases; junction bases not matched to a gene: 3. From germline, CDR1 is MNHEY and CDR2 SMNVEV (reference sequence). The CDR3 extends over 14 amino acids. The CDR3 region is CATRTGGSNQPQHF. The CDR3, as DNA: TGTGCCACCAGGACAGGGGGTAGCAATCAGCCCCAGCATTTT.

The V and J genes are TRBV7-2 and TRBJ2-7; TRBD2 matches 10 bases. The J segment lost 2 bases and the V segment lost 5 bases, leaving 9 bases of the junction unmatched. This CDR3 spans 16 amino acids. From germline, CDR1 is SGHTA and CDR2 FQGNSA. CDR3 sequence (DNA): TGTGCCAGCAGCGGAACGCTAGCGGGAGAGCCCTACGAGCAGTACTTC. It translates to CASSGTLAGEPYEQYF.

This clonotype was detected many times. The gene calls are TRBV6-2 or TRBV6-3 and TRBJ2-1; weak D call: TRBD2 (6 bases). V was clipped by 8 bases and J by 15 bases, with 20 bases between them. The CDR3 loop spans 12 amino acids. The germline V gene has CDR1 MNHEY and CDR2 SVGEGT. CDR3 region: CASPYGGDKGFF. The DNA for the CDR3 is TGTGCCAGCCCTTATGGAGGGGATAAGGGGTTCTTC.

For this clonotype: This may stem from a read error, because a much larger clone lies one nucleotide away. The J gene is TRBJ2-7, the V gene TRBV20-1; TRBD2 matches 10 bases. The ends lost 2 bases at V and 2 bases at J; junction bases unmatched: 3. This CDR3 spans 14 amino acids. CDR1 is DFQATT, CDR2 SNEGSKA, per germline (reference sequence). CDR3 nucleotide sequence: TGCAGTGCTAGACTAGCGGGAGAAACCTACGAGCAGTACTTC. Protein sequence: CSARLAGETYEQYF.

In this sample, this clonotype turned up a few times. The chain recombines TRBV12-3 or TRBV12-4 with TRBJ2-3; D is unresolved. V lost 6 bases and J 6 bases, leaving 7 bases between the germline ends. The CDR3 runs 11 residues. The CDR3 is CASRNVDTQYF. The CDR3 nucleotides are TGTGCCAGCAGGAATGTGGATACGCAGTATTTT.

This clonotype was found many times. The CDR3 spells CATSIGGGRQPQHF. CDR3 bases: TGTGCCACCAGCATAGGAGGGGGGAGGCAGCCCCAGCATTTT. This chain uses TRBV15 with TRBJ1-5; possibly TRBD1 for D (6 bases). The V gene lost 4 bases and the J gene lost 7 bases, with 14 bases spanning the gap. The germline V gene has CDR1 LNHNV and CDR2 YYDKDF (reference sequence). The CDR3 extends over 14 amino acids.

This clonotype was recorded at least ten times. DNA of the CDR3: TGTGCCAGCAGTTTGAGGGACAGGGTCCCAGATACGCAGTATTTT. Its protein is CASSLRDRVPDTQYF. The chain couples TRBV12-3 or TRBV12-4 to TRBJ2-3; 9 bases match TRBD1. The CDR3 runs to 15 residues. V was pared by 3 bases and J by 4 bases, with 5 bases of the junction left unmatched.

This clonotype was recorded many times. The V gene is TRBV3-1, the J gene TRBJ1-6; the D is unclear. Germline assignment: CDR1 LGHDT and CDR2 YNNKEL (reference sequence). V dropped 3 bases and J dropped 7 bases, with 7 bases sitting between them. This CDR3 is 13 amino acids long. The CDR3, as DNA: TGTGCCAGCAGCCATTCCGGGAATTCACCCCTCCACTTT. The encoded protein is CASSHSGNSPLHF.